The clone carrying this TCR beta chain was seen ten or more times. The antigen is unknown. The sample belongs to a study of T cell repertoires in cytomegalovirus infection. Looking at the study overall: Public TCR beta signatures were indicative of both CMV infection and a matching HLA type.

TCRdb fed the reads into MiXCR, producing one record per CDR3 protein. The sample comprises more than 300,000 distinct CDR3 sequences, about a third of which are singletons, and approximately 15% rests with the top ten. The CDR3 runs to 15 residues. V was pared by 4 bases and J by 3 bases, with 2 bases of the junction left unmatched. Looked up from germline, CDR1 is SGHVS and CDR2 is FQNEAQ. Study results and limitations: CMV-specific HLA-C-restricted TCR beta clonotypes dominated the ex vivo response.

V usage is TRBV7-8 and J usage is TRBJ2-5, with TRBD2 matching 13 bases. Here the sequenced sample was cultured PBMCs, taken from culture after CMV antigen stimulation. This receptor was identified in a human donor in good health (CMV status not recorded). Some clones in this sample may be carry-over from other donors' samples. This CDR3 is CASSWTSGSKETQYF. The CDR3 DNA follows: TGTGCCAGCAGCTGGACTAGCGGGAGTAAAGAGACCCAGTACTTC. Combining the CDR3 with reference TRBV7-8 and TRBJ2-5 gives the whole variable domain GAGVSQSPRYKVAKRGQDVALRCDPISGHVSLFWYQQALGQGPEFLTYFQNEAQLDKSGLPSDRFFAERPEGSVSTLKIQRTQQEDSAVYLCASSWTSGSKETQYFGPGTRLLVL.